The source of this TCR beta chain is a study of T-cell reconstitution after alpha-beta-depleted transplantation in children. Study-wide results and caveats: Day-60 TCRbeta diversity that was high in some patients was derived from surviving recipient T cells and thymic progenitors. After one year, T-cell counts and TCRbeta diversity mostly came from new T cells.

Unique molecular identifiers were incorporated into the prepared TCRbeta library. TCRdb reprocessed the PCR reads with MiXCR, giving one entry per CDR3 protein. Among about 290,000 distinct CDR3 sequences listed, around 10% were seen once. This clonotype was seen ten or more times. Its matching antigen is unknown. V gave up 6 bases and J gave up 3 bases, with 9 bases separating them. The CDR3 contains 12 residues. Germline CDR1 SGHTA, CDR2 FQGNSA. The clonotype was recovered from a boy in the first two years of life with acute myeloid leukemia, due to receive a stem cell transplant. This chain connects TRBV7-2 to TRBJ2-7; no clear D gene. The input for sequencing was PBMCs, taken before TCRalphabeta/CD19-depleted stem cell transplant. The CDR3 DNA reads as TGTGCCAGCAGTTCCGACCTCTACGAGCAGTACTTC. Its protein is CASSSDLYEQYF.